These T cell receptor beta chains were read from a single sample in a study of blood T cell repertoires in COVID-19. Repertoires were generated with immunoSEQ multiplex PCR, while TCRdb's copy carries only in-frame clones and drops some. Found here are under 150,000 clones, roughly 69% of them singletons; the top ten hold 2% to 2.5%. The sequenced sample was peripheral blood. These receptors all come from a woman between 70 and 85 years old with acute or convalescent COVID-19. CDR3s include the opening cysteine and the closing phenylalanine or tryptophan. D genes are given only for firm matches. Expanded clones get a size class; other rows say once, few or many, or leave the size out.

v_gene: TRBV19; len: 14; d_gene: -; j_gene: TRBJ1-5; abundance: once; CDR3nt: TGTGCCAGTAGTACAGGTGGGGGGGATCAGCCCCAGCATTTT; CDR3aa: CASSTGGGDQPQHF
v_gene: TRBV5-1; len: 13; d_gene: TRBD2; j_gene: TRBJ2-1; abundance: many; CDR3nt: TGCGCCAGTAGGACTAGCGGGGACAATGAGCAGTTCTTC; CDR3aa: CASRTSGDNEQFF
v_gene: TRBV28; len: 11; d_gene: -; j_gene: TRBJ2-5; abundance: -; CDR3nt: TGTGCCAGCCGGGACCAAGAGACCCAGTACTTC; CDR3aa: CASRDQETQYF
v_gene: TRBV9; len: 13; d_gene: -; j_gene: TRBJ1-4; abundance: -; CDR3nt: TGTGCCAGCAGCGTAGCTGCTAATGAAAAACTGTTTTTT; CDR3aa: CASSVAANEKLFF
v_gene: TRBV6-5; len: 12; d_gene: -; j_gene: TRBJ2-5; abundance: -; CDR3nt: TGTGCCAGCGAAGACTATCAAGAGACCCAGTACTTC; CDR3aa: CASEDYQETQYF
v_gene: TRBV19; len: 13; d_gene: -; j_gene: TRBJ1-1; abundance: once; CDR3nt: TGTGCCAGTAGGAGTCAAAGTGACACTGAAGCTTTCTTT; CDR3aa: CASRSQSDTEAFF
v_gene: TRBV7-9; len: 12; d_gene: TRBD2; j_gene: TRBJ2-7; abundance: many; CDR3nt: TGTGCCAGCAGCTGGGACTATTCCGAGCAGTACTTC; CDR3aa: CASSWDYSEQYF
v_gene: TRBV10-2; len: 14; d_gene: -; j_gene: TRBJ1-5; abundance: -; CDR3nt: TGCGCCAGCAGTGATGGCCAGAGCAATCAGCCCCAGCATTTT; CDR3aa: CASSDGQSNQPQHF
v_gene: TRBV6-5; len: 14; d_gene: -; j_gene: TRBJ2-7; abundance: -; CDR3nt: TGTGCCGGTCGGCGGGGGCCAGCAGGGGCCGAGCAGTACTTC; CDR3aa: CAGRRGPAGAEQYF
v_gene: TRBV6-1; len: 15; d_gene: TRBD1; j_gene: TRBJ1-4; abundance: few; CDR3nt: TGTGCCAGCAGTGAAGTGACAGGGGGTAATGAAAAACTGTTTTTT; CDR3aa: CASSEVTGGNEKLFF
v_gene: TRBV7-9; len: 19; d_gene: TRBD1; j_gene: TRBJ1-6; abundance: -; CDR3nt: TGTGCCAGCAGCTCCCGGGGACAGTCCCAGGGCGACTATAATTCACCCCTCCACTTT; CDR3aa: CASSSRGQSQGDYNSPLHF
v_gene: TRBV5-1; len: 15; d_gene: TRBD1; j_gene: TRBJ2-3; abundance: -; CDR3nt: TGCGCCAGCGCTGGGACAGGTTTCGTTTCAGATACGCAGTATTTT; CDR3aa: CASAGTGFVSDTQYF
v_gene: TRBV16; len: 14; d_gene: TRBD2; j_gene: TRBJ2-4; abundance: few; CDR3nt: TGTGCCAGCAGTATGATGAGCGGGAGCCACATTCAGTACTTC; CDR3aa: CASSMMSGSHIQYF
v_gene: TRBV19; len: 15; d_gene: TRBD1; j_gene: TRBJ1-5; abundance: -; CDR3nt: TGTGCCAGTAGTCCGGACAGGGGAAGCAATCAGCCCCAGCATTTT; CDR3aa: CASSPDRGSNQPQHF
v_gene: TRBV7-3; len: 14; d_gene: TRBD1; j_gene: TRBJ2-3; abundance: -; CDR3nt: TGTGCCAGCAGTCGACAGGGGAGCACAGATACGCAGTATTTT; CDR3aa: CASSRQGSTDTQYF
v_gene: TRBV11-3; len: 13; d_gene: -; j_gene: TRBJ2-2; abundance: -; CDR3nt: TGTGCCAGCAGCTTAGATAGCCCCGGGGAGCTGTTTTTT; CDR3aa: CASSLDSPGELFF
v_gene: TRBV11-2; len: 11; d_gene: -; j_gene: TRBJ2-5; abundance: -; CDR3nt: TGTGCCAGCAGCTTACTAGGGGGATACTACTTC; CDR3aa: CASSLLGGYYF
v_gene: TRBV6-2/TRBV6-3; len: 14; d_gene: -; j_gene: TRBJ2-1; abundance: -; CDR3nt: TGTGCCAGCAGTTACTCCGGGATTTACAATGAGCAGTTCTTC; CDR3aa: CASSYSGIYNEQFF
v_gene: TRBV19; len: 16; d_gene: -; j_gene: TRBJ2-3; abundance: -; CDR3nt: TGTGCCAGTAGTATCCGTACGGCGGGATTCACAGATACGCAGTATTTT; CDR3aa: CASSIRTAGFTDTQYF
v_gene: TRBV18; len: 13; d_gene: -; j_gene: TRBJ1-5; abundance: -; CDR3nt: TGTGCCAGCTCCAACGGGGGGCCTCAGCCCCAGCATTTT; CDR3aa: CASSNGGPQPQHF
v_gene: TRBV28; len: 14; d_gene: -; j_gene: TRBJ1-5; abundance: few; CDR3nt: TGTGCCAGCAGTCCCCTAAACGGGGTCCAGCCCCAGCATTTT; CDR3aa: CASSPLNGVQPQHF
v_gene: TRBV6-5; len: 15; d_gene: TRBD1; j_gene: TRBJ1-5; abundance: once; CDR3nt: TGTGCCAGCAGCTACGACAGGGGGCCGGGTCAGCCCCAGCATTTT; CDR3aa: CASSYDRGPGQPQHF
v_gene: TRBV28; len: 14; d_gene: TRBD1; j_gene: TRBJ1-4; abundance: -; CDR3nt: TGTGCCAGCAGTTTATCCACAGGGGCGATTAAGTTGTTTTTT; CDR3aa: CASSLSTGAIKLFF
v_gene: TRBV28; len: 15; d_gene: TRBD1; j_gene: TRBJ1-5; abundance: few; CDR3nt: TGTGCCAGCAGTCCCCGCAGGGGGGACAATCAGCCCCAGCATTTT; CDR3aa: CASSPRRGDNQPQHF
v_gene: TRBV11-3; len: 19; d_gene: TRBD1; j_gene: TRBJ2-7; abundance: -; CDR3nt: TGTGCCAGCAGCTTACCCCGGGACAGGGGTCAAATATGGGCCTACGAGCAGTACTTC; CDR3aa: CASSLPRDRGQIWAYEQYF
v_gene: TRBV10-3; len: 15; d_gene: TRBD1; j_gene: TRBJ2-7; abundance: -; CDR3nt: TGTGCCATCAGTGAACCGGGACAGGGGTCCTACGAGCAGTACTTC; CDR3aa: CAISEPGQGSYEQYF
v_gene: TRBV3-1/TRBV3-2; len: 10; d_gene: -; j_gene: TRBJ2-5; abundance: -; CDR3nt: TGTGTACAACCTTTAGAGACCCAGTACTTC; CDR3aa: CVQPLETQYF
v_gene: TRBV5-1; len: 14; d_gene: TRBD1; j_gene: TRBJ1-6; abundance: -; CDR3nt: TGCGCCAGCAGCTTGCAGGGGGATAATTCACCCCTCCACTTT; CDR3aa: CASSLQGDNSPLHF
v_gene: TRBV28; len: 18; d_gene: TRBD1; j_gene: TRBJ1-4; abundance: -; CDR3nt: TGTGCCAGCAGTTTATTCGGGACAGGGGGCTTGGCTAATGAAAAACTGTTTTTT; CDR3aa: CASSLFGTGGLANEKLFF
v_gene: TRBV7-9; len: 16; d_gene: TRBD1; j_gene: TRBJ1-2; abundance: once; CDR3nt: TGTGCCAGCAGCTCGGGGAAGGACAGGATGGACTATGGCTACACCTTC; CDR3aa: CASSSGKDRMDYGYTF